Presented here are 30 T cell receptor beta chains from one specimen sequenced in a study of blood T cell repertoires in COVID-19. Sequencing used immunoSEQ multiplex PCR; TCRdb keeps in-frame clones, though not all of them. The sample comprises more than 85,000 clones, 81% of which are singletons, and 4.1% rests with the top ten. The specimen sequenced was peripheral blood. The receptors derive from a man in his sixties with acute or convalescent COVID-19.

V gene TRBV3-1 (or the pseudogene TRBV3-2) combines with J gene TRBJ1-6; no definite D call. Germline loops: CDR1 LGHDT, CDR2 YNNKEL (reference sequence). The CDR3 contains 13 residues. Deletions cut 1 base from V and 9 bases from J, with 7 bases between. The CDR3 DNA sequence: TGTGCCAGCAGCCAAGTCAAGAGTTCACCCCTCCACTTT. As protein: CASSQVKSSPLHF.

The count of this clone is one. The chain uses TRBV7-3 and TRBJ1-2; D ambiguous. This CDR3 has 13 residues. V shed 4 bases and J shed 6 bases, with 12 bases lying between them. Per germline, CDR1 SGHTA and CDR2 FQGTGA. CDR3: CASSSAMGDGYTF. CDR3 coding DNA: TGTGCCAGCAGCTCCGCAATGGGCGATGGCTACACCTTC. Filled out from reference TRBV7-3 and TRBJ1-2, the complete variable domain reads GAGVSQTPSNKVTEKGKYVELRCDPISGHTALYWYRQSLGQGPEFLIYFQGTGAADDSGLPNDRFFAVRPEGSVSTLKIQRTERGDSAVYLCASSSAMGDGYTFGSGTRLTVV.

The CDR3 protein is CASSQNNEQFF. CDR3 bases: TGTGCCAGCAGCCAGAACAATGAGCAGTTCTTC. The chain carries TRBV5-4 and TRBJ2-1; D not resolved. Germline V lookup: CDR1 SGHNT, CDR2 YYREEE (reference sequence). The CDR3 is 11 residues long. Deletions cut 4 bases from V and 5 bases from J, with 4 bases between.

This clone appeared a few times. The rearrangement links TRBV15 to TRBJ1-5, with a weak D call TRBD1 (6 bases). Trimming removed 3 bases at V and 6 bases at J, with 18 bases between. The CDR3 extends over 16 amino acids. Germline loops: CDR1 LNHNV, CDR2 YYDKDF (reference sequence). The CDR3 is CATSSRDYRVGQPQHF. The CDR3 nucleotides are TGTGCCACCAGCAGCCGAGACTACAGGGTTGGTCAGCCCCAGCATTTT.

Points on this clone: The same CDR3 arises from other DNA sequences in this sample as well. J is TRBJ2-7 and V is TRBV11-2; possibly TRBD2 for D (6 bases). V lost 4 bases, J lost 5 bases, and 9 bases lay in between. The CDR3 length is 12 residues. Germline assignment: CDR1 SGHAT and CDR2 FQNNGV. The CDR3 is CASSSGGHEQYV. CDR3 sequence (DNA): TGTGCCAGCAGCTCTGGAGGGCACGAGCAGTACGTC.

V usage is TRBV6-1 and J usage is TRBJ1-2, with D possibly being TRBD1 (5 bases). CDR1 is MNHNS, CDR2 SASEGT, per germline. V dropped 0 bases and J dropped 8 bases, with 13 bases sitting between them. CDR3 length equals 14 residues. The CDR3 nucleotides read TGTGCCAGCAGTGAAGCGACCGGGGCGGGGGGCTACACCTTC. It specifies CASSEATGAGGYTF.

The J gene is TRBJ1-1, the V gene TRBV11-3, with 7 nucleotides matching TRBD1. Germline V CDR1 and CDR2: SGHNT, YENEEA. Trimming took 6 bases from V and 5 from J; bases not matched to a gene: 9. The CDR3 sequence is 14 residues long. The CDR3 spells CASSFIRDSTEAFF. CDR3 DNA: TGTGCCAGCAGTTTCATCCGGGACAGTACTGAAGCTTTCTTT. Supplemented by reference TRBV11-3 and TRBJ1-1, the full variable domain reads EAGVVQSPRYKIIEKKQPVAFWCNPISGHNTLYWYLQNLGQGPELLIRYENEEAVDDSQLPKDRFSAERLKGVDSTLKIQPAELGDSAVYLCASSFIRDSTEAFFGQGTRLTVV.

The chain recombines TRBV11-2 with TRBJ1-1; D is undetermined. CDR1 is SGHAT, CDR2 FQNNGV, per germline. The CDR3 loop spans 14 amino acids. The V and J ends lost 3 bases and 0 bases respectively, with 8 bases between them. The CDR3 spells CASSLNSLNTEAFF. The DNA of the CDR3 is TGTGCCAGCAGCTTGAACAGCTTGAACACTGAAGCTTTCTTT.

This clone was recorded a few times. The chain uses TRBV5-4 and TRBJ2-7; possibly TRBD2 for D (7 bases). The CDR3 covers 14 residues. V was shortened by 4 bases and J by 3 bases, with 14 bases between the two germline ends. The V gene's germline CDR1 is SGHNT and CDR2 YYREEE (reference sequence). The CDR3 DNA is TGTGCCAGCAGCCCCGGGGGGCGGAACTACGAGCAGTACTTC. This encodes CASSPGGRNYEQYF.

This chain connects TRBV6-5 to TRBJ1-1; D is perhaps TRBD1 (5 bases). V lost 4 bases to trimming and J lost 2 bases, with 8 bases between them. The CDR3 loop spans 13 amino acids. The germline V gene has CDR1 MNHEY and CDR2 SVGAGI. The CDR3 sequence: CASSFDRNTEAFF. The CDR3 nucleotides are TGTGCCAGCAGTTTCGACAGAAACACTGAAGCTTTCTTT.

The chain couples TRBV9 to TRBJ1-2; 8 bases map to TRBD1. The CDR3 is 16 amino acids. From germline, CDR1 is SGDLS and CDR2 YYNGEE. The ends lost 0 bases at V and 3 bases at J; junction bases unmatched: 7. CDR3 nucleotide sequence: TGTGCCAGCAGCGTAGGGGGGACAGGCCTCTACTATGGCTACACCTTC. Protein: CASSVGGTGLYYGYTF. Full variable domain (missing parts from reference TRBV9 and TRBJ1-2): DSGVTQTPKHLITATGQRVTLRCSPRSGDLSVYWYQQSLDQGLQFLIQYYNGEERAKGNILERFSAQQFPDLHSELNLSSLELGDSALYFCASSVGGTGLYYGYTFGSGTRLTVV.

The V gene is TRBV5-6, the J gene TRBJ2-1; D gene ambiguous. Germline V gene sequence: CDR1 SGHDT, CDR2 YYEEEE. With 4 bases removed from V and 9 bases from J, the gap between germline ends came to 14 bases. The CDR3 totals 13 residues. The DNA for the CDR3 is TGTGCCAGCAGCCAAAACCCTAGTCGTGAGCAGTTCTTC. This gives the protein CASSQNPSREQFF.

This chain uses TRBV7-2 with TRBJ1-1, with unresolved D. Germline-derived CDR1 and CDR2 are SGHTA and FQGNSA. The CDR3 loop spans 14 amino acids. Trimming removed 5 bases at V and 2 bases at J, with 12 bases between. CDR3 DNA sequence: TGTGCCAGCAGCGCGTCACGGGTTAACACTGAAGCTTTCTTT. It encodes CASSASRVNTEAFF.

The CDR3, as DNA: TGTGCCAGAAGCGCCTTACTAGCGGGAGGCCTCCCTAGCTCCTACGAGCAGTACGTC. It translates to CARSALLAGGLPSSYEQYV. The chain recombines TRBV5-3 with TRBJ2-7, with TRBD2 matching over 12 bases. TRBV5-3 is annotated as an ORF whose role is uncertain. CDR3 length equals 19 residues. Losses at the gene ends were 4 bases for V and 0 bases for J; bases not matched to a gene: 14.

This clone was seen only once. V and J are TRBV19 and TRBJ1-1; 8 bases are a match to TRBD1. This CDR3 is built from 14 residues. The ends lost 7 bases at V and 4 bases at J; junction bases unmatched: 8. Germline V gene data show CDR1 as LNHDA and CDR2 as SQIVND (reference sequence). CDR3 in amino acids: CASNADRGGTEAFF. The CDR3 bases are TGTGCCAGTAATGCCGACAGGGGAGGCACTGAAGCTTTCTTT. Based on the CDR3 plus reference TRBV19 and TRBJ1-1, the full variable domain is DGGITQSPKYLFRKEGQNVTLSCEQNLNHDAMYWYRQDPGQGLRLIYYSQIVNDFQKGDIAEGYSVSREKKESFPLTVTSAQKNPTAFYLCASNADRGGTEAFFGQGTRLTVV.

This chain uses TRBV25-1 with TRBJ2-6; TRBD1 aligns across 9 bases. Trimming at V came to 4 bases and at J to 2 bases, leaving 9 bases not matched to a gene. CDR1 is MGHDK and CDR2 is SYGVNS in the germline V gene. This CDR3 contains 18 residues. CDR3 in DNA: TGTGCCAGCAGTGTCCGGGCCGGACAGGGGACTGGGGCCAACGTCCTGACTTTC. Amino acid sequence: CASSVRAGQGTGANVLTF.

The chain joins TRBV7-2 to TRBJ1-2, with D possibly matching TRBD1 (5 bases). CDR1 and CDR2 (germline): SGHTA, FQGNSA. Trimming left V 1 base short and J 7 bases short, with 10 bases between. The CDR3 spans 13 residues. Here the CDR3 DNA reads TGTGCCAGCAGCTTAGACGGGGGGGGTGGCTACACCTTC. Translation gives CASSLDGGGGYTF. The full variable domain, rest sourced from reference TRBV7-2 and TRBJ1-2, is GAGVSQSPSNKVTEKGKDVELRCDPISGHTALYWYRQSLGQGLEFLIYFQGNSAPDKSGLPSDRFSAERTGGSVSTLTIQRTQQEDSAVYLCASSLDGGGGYTFGSGTRLTVV.

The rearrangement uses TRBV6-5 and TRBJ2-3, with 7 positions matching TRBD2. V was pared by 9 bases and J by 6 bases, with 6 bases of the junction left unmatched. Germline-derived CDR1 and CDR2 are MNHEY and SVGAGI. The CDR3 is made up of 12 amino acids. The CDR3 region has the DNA TGTGCCAGTTTCTCCGGGGGGGATACGCAGTATTTT. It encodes CASFSGGDTQYF.

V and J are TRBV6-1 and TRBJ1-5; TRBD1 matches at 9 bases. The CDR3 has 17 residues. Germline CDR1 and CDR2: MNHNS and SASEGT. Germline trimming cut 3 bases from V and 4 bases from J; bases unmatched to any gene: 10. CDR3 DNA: TGTGCCAGCAGTGAGCAACCTCCCGGGACAGGGAATCAGCCCCAGCATTTT. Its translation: CASSEQPPGTGNQPQHF.

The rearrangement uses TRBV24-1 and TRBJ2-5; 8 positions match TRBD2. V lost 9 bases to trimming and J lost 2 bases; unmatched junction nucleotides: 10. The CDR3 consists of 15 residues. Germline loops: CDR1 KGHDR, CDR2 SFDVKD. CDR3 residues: CATDGGSGAQETQYF. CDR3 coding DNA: TGTGCCACCGACGGGGGTAGCGGGGCTCAAGAGACCCAGTACTTC.

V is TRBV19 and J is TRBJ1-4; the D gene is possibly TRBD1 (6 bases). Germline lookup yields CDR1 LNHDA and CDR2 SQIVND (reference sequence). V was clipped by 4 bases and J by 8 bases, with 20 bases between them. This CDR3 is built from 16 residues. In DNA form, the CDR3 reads TGTGCCAGTAGTAAGCGGCTATTGGGCAGGGGCGAAAAACTGTTTTTT. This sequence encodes CASSKRLLGRGEKLFF.

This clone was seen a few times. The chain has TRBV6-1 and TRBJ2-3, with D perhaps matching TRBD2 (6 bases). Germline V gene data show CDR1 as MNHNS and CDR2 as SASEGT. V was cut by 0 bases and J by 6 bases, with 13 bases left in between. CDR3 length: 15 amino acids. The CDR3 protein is CASSEARLGRDTQYF. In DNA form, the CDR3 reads TGTGCCAGCAGTGAAGCGCGACTAGGAAGGGATACGCAGTATTTT.

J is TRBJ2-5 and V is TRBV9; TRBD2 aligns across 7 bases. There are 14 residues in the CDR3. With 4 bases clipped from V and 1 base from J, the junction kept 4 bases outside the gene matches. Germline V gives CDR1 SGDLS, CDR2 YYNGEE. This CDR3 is CASSISGVQETQYF. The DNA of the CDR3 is TGTGCCAGCAGCATAAGCGGGGTCCAAGAGACCCAGTACTTC.

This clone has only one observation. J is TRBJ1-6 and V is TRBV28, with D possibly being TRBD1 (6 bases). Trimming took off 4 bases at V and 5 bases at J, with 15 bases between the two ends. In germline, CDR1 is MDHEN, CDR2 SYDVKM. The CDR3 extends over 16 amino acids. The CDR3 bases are TGTGCCAGCAGTTCTTTCGGACAGTCGGATAATTCACCCCTCCACTTT. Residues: CASSSFGQSDNSPLHF. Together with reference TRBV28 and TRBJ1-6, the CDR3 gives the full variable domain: DVKVTQSSRYLVKRTGEKVFLECVQDMDHENMFWYRQDPGLGLRLIYFSYDVKMKEKGDIPEGYSVSREKKERFSLILESASTNQTSMYLCASSSFGQSDNSPLHFGNGTRLTVT.

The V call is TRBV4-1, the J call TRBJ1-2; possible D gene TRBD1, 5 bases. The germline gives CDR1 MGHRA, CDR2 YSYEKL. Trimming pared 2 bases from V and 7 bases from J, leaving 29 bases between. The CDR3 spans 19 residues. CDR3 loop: CASSQPALRQGGGPGGYTF. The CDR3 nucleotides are TGCGCCAGCAGCCAACCAGCCCTTCGTCAGGGCGGGGGACCTGGTGGCTACACCTTC.

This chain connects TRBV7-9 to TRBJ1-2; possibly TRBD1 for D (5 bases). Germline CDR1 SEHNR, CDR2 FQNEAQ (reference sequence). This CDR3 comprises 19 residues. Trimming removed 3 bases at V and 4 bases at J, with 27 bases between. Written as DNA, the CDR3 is TGTGCCAGCAGCTTTAGTATAAGTCCGGAGCGAGACAGCACCTATGGCTACACCTTC. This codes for CASSFSISPERDSTYGYTF.

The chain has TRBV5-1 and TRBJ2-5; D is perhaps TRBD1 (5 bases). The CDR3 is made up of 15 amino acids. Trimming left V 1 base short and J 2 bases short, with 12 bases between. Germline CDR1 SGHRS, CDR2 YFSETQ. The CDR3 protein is CASSLQGLFQETQYF. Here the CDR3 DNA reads TGCGCCAGCAGCTTGCAGGGTCTATTTCAAGAGACCCAGTACTTC.

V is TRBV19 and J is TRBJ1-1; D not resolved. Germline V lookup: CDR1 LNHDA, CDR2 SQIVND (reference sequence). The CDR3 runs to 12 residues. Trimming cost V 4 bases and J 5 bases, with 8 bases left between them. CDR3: CASSRSWTEAFF. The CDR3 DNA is TGTGCCAGTAGTAGGAGTTGGACTGAAGCTTTCTTT.

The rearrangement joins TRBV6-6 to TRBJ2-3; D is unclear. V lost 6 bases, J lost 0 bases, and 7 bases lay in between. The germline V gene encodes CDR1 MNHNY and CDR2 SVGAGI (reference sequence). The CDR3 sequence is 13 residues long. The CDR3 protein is CASRSPSTDTQYF. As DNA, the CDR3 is TGTGCCAGCAGGTCCCCTAGCACAGATACGCAGTATTTT.

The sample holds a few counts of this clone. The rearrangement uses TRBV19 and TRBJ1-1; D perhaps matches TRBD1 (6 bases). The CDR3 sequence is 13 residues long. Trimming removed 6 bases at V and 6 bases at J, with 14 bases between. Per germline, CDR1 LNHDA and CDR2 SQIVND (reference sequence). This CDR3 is CASRQQGGAEAFF. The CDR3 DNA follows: TGTGCCAGTAGACAACAGGGAGGGGCTGAAGCTTTCTTT.